This T cell receptor beta chain derives from a study of shared clonotypes between healthy human individuals. The CDR3 runs 13 residues. Germline values: CDR1 GTSNPN, CDR2 SVGIG (reference sequence). Trimming pared 2 bases from V and 7 bases from J, leaving 9 bases between. The assay was run at deep level. Profiling relied on immunoSEQ multiplex PCR, and the TCRdb table lists in-frame clones only, not all of them. The table has roughly 2.4 million clones, 90% to 97% seen once; the top ten hold 0.1% to 0.15%. This TCR was recovered from a man aged 18 to 30 in good health. Input material: naive CD4+ T cells sorted from blood. As for subset: CD45RA+ positively selected. The chain employs TRBV30 and TRBJ1-6, with TRBD1 as a possible D gene (6 bases). The CDR3 nucleotides read TGTGCCTGGAGTTACGGACAGAATTCACCCCTCCACTTT. Amino acid sequence: CAWSYGQNSPLHF.